Below, 24 T cell receptor beta chains from the same sample are listed, as sequenced in a study of T-cell memory formation after mild COVID-19. TCRdb ran MiXCR on the 5' RACE reads and lists one entry per CDR3 protein. The top ten clones hold 20% to 25% of a sample with around 320,000 distinct CDR3 sequences, 14% of them seen once. The material sequenced was PBMCs or a T cell subset sorted from them (not recorded which). The source of these receptors is a man younger than 30 who had mild COVID-19 (a few samples of this study predate the infection). Cell type and time point are not known.

This clonotype was recorded a few times. V usage is TRBV10-3 and J usage is TRBJ1-2, with 8 bases matching TRBD1. With 0 bases clipped from V and 2 bases from J, the junction kept 5 bases outside the gene matches. This CDR3 has 16 residues. CDR1 is ENHRY and CDR2 is SYGVKD in the germline V gene. CDR3 DNA sequence: TGTGCCATCAGTGAGTCCAGGACAGGGAGGAACTATGGCTACACCTTC. Translation gives CAISESRTGRNYGYTF.

There are many counts of this clonotype. The rearrangement links TRBV4-3 to TRBJ2-3; 14 nucleotides match TRBD2. Germline trimming cut 0 bases from V and 11 bases from J; bases unmatched to any gene: 7. This CDR3 is 16 amino acids long. Germline CDR1 and CDR2: LGHNA and YSLEER. CDR3 nucleotide sequence: TGCGCCAGCAGCCAAGATCGGAGGACTAGCGGGGGGCAGCAGTATTTT. The encoded protein is CASSQDRRTSGGQQYF.

This clonotype was counted once. The J gene is TRBJ1-1, the V gene TRBV10-3, with D perhaps TRBD1 (6 bases). V was pared by 10 bases and J by 0 bases, with 12 bases between. This CDR3 is built from 13 residues. CDR1 and CDR2 (germline): ENHRY, SYGVKD. CDR3 in amino acids: CATTRDMNTEAFF. The CDR3 DNA sequence: TGTGCCACCACCCGGGACATGAACACTGAAGCTTTCTTT.

This clonotype has just a few counts. The genes are TRBV6-6 and TRBJ1-5; D is unresolved. V shed 0 bases and J shed 3 bases, with 6 bases lying between them. Germline lookup yields CDR1 MNHNY and CDR2 SVGAGI (reference sequence). The CDR3 has 14 amino acids. In nucleotides, the CDR3 is TGTGCCAGCAGTTACTCGTCGGTCAATCAGCCCCAGCATTTT. This sequence encodes CASSYSSVNQPQHF.

This clonotype was counted a few times. V gene TRBV28 combines with J gene TRBJ2-7, with D perhaps given as TRBD1 or TRBD2 (5 bases each). Trimming stripped 6 bases from V and 0 bases from J, with 18 bases between. Looked up from germline, CDR1 is MDHEN and CDR2 is SYDVKM. This CDR3 has 16 residues. The CDR3 here is CASSSPGTRTSYEQYF. CDR3 DNA sequence: TGTGCCAGCAGCTCTCCCGGGACCCGGACCTCCTACGAGCAGTACTTC.

This clonotype has only a few counts. The chain recombines TRBV29-1 with TRBJ1-4; the D is unclear. Trimming cost V 4 bases and J 5 bases, with 11 bases left between them. The length of the CDR3 is 13 residues. Germline CDR1 SQVTM, CDR2 ANQGSEA. CDR3 region: CSVAFGGNEKLFF. The CDR3 nucleotides read TGCAGCGTTGCTTTTGGAGGGAATGAAAAACTGTTTTTT.

This clonotype was detected only a few times. The chain joins TRBV7-2 to TRBJ2-5; maybe TRBD2 (5 bases). Germline CDR1 is SGHTA and CDR2 is FQGNSA. The V gene lost 3 bases and the J gene lost 1 base, with 9 bases spanning the gap. This CDR3 has 14 amino acids. The CDR3 loop reads CASSFRTGQETQYF. The CDR3 nucleotides read TGTGCCAGCAGCTTCCGGACTGGCCAAGAGACCCAGTACTTC.

V is TRBV10-3 and J is TRBJ1-2, with D unresolved. V was clipped by 3 bases and J by 6 bases, with 11 bases between them. Looked up from germline, CDR1 is ENHRY and CDR2 is SYGVKD. This CDR3 contains 13 residues. The CDR3: CAISDRTGHGYTF. The CDR3 nucleotides read TGTGCCATCAGTGATCGGACGGGCCATGGCTACACCTTC.

A word on this clonotype: A much larger clone differs from this one at a single base, so this may be a read error. The gene calls are TRBV9 and TRBJ2-1; TRBD1 aligns across 7 bases. J was trimmed by 0 bases and V by 5 bases; bases with no gene match: 8. Germline CDR1 reads SGDLS; CDR2 reads YYNGEE. This CDR3 comprises 16 residues. The CDR3 DNA is TGTGCCAGCAGTCCAGGGGGTGCGCACTCCTACAATGAGCAGTTCTTC. The encoded protein is CASSPGGAHSYNEQFF.

The chain joins TRBV7-9 to TRBJ1-2; 7 bases agree with TRBD1. Germline assignment: CDR1 SEHNR and CDR2 FQNEAQ (reference sequence). The CDR3 runs to 13 residues. V shed 5 bases and J 8 bases; nucleotides not matched to a gene: 8. CDR3 in DNA: TGTGCCAGCAGCCCGGTAGGGGGCGAAGGCTACACCTTC. It translates to CASSPVGGEGYTF.

This clonotype was counted between two and nine times. V usage is TRBV28 and J usage is TRBJ2-7, with D possibly matching TRBD2 (6 bases). The ends were cut back, 5 bases at V and 8 bases at J, with 13 bases in the middle. This CDR3 comprises 12 residues. In germline, CDR1 is MDHEN, CDR2 SYDVKM. The CDR3 is CASSLAEGQQYV. The CDR3 DNA sequence: TGTGCCAGCAGTCTCGCGGAGGGTCAGCAGTACGTC.

J is TRBJ1-2 and V is TRBV5-1, with D hard to call. Germline values: CDR1 SGHRS, CDR2 YFSETQ. V was shortened by 5 bases and J by 5 bases, with 16 bases between the two germline ends. The CDR3 contains 14 residues. CDR3 bases: TGCGCCAGCAGTTCTGACGGTTCAATTTATGGCTACACCTTC. Translating gives CASSSDGSIYGYTF.

The chain employs TRBV7-9 and TRBJ2-5, with TRBD2 matching 7 bases. V shed 4 bases, J shed 5 bases, and the junction held 10 bases outside the gene matches. This CDR3 is built from 15 residues. Germline V lookup: CDR1 SEHNR, CDR2 FQNEAQ (reference sequence). The CDR3 loop reads CASSSAGRPIETQYF. Written as DNA, the CDR3 is TGTGCCAGCAGCTCGGCCGGGAGGCCCATCGAGACCCAGTACTTC.

V and J are TRBV6-5 and TRBJ2-2; maybe TRBD2 (6 bases). Trimming left V 1 base short and J 4 bases short, with 10 bases between. Germline CDR1 MNHEY, CDR2 SVGAGI. This CDR3 region has 15 residues. The CDR3 nucleotides read TGTGCCAGCAGTTACTACGGGAGAGTCACCGGGGAGCTGTTTTTT. Translating it yields CASSYYGRVTGELFF.

The chain recombines TRBV29-1 with TRBJ1-1; TRBD1 is a possible D gene (5 bases). The CDR3 sequence is 15 residues long. The ends were cut back, 7 bases at V and 0 bases at J, with 18 bases in the middle. Looked up from germline, CDR1 is SQVTM and CDR2 is ANQGSEA. This chain's CDR3 is CSGSQGWGMNTEAFF. The CDR3 coding sequence is TGCAGCGGGTCCCAGGGCTGGGGTATGAACACTGAAGCTTTCTTT.

The gene calls are TRBV5-1 and TRBJ2-3; 9 bases map to TRBD2. V gave up 4 bases and J gave up 0 bases; unmatched junction bases: 9. There are 17 residues in the CDR3. Germline V gene sequence: CDR1 SGHRS, CDR2 YFSETQ. Written as DNA, the CDR3 is TGCGCCAGCAGCGAGTACTCTAGCGGGGTTAGCACAGATACGCAGTATTTT. Translated: CASSEYSSGVSTDTQYF.

This clonotype was seen a handful of times. The chain recombines TRBV4-1 with TRBJ2-7, with TRBD1 matching 11 bases. The CDR3 is made up of 17 amino acids. Germline CDR1 and CDR2: MGHRA and YSYEKL. The trim removed 3 bases at V and 6 bases at J, leaving 13 bases unmatched. The CDR3 DNA reads as TGCGCCAGCAGCCAGAGGGTAGCCGGGACAGGGGGGTTCGAGCAGTACGTC. It is translated as CASSQRVAGTGGFEQYV.

About this clonotype: One end of the junction varies from germline; a read error may be responsible. J is TRBJ2-1 and V is TRBV11-2; 9 nucleotides agree with TRBD2. The CDR3 has 17 amino acids. Germline assignment: CDR1 SGHAT and CDR2 FQNNGV. CDR3 sequence reads: CASSLRASGAPYYEQFF. CDR3 DNA: TGTGCCAGCAGCTTACGGGCTAGCGGGGCGCCCTACTATGAGCAGTTCTTC.

The chain couples TRBV9 to TRBJ2-1; tentatively, D is TRBD1 or TRBD2 (5 bases each). The V gene's germline CDR1 is SGDLS and CDR2 YYNGEE. CDR3 length: 16 residues. V lost 0 bases and J 5 bases, leaving 15 bases between the germline ends. CDR3 sequence reads: CASSVEPGTYNNEQFF. The DNA of the CDR3 is TGTGCCAGCAGCGTAGAGCCGGGGACCTATAACAATGAGCAGTTCTTC.

This clonotype was found a few times. This chain uses TRBV7-9 with TRBJ2-5, with D perhaps matching TRBD1 (6 bases). Germline CDR1 reads SEHNR; CDR2 reads FQNEAQ (reference sequence). The CDR3 covers 16 residues. Trimming stripped 3 bases from V and 5 bases from J, with 19 bases between. CDR3: CASSFILAGAFETQYF. CDR3 sequence (DNA): TGTGCCAGCAGCTTCATTCTAGCAGGGGCGTTCGAGACCCAGTACTTC.

The sample holds a few counts of this clonotype. The chain is built from TRBV5-1 and TRBJ2-5, with D perhaps TRBD1 (6 bases). CDR3 size: 15 residues. Germline V lookup: CDR1 SGHRS, CDR2 YFSETQ. The V end was cut by 1 base, the J end by 4 bases, with 14 bases between. CDR3 in amino acids: CASSLTWGRRETQYF. The CDR3 DNA reads TGCGCCAGCAGCTTGACTTGGGGGCGTCGAGAGACCCAGTACTTC.

The rearrangement joins TRBV4-3 to TRBJ1-2; D uncertain. V gave up 0 bases and J gave up 8 bases, with 13 bases separating them. CDR1 is LGHNA, CDR2 YSLEER, per germline. The CDR3 has 14 residues. The CDR3 here is CASSQETSTGGYTF. In nucleotides, the CDR3 is TGCGCCAGCAGCCAAGAGACAAGCACCGGGGGCTACACCTTC.

This chain uses TRBV7-6 with TRBJ2-7, with D tentatively TRBD2 (6 bases). The V gene's germline CDR1 is SGHVS and CDR2 FNYEAQ. The V end was cut by 1 base, the J end by 1 base, with 14 bases between. There are 16 residues in the CDR3. The chain's CDR3 is CASSLGSSGLSYEQYF. The CDR3 nucleotides read TGTGCCAGCAGCTTAGGATCCAGCGGGTTGTCCTACGAGCAGTACTTC.

This clonotype has more than one count but fewer than ten. The chain carries TRBV12-3 or TRBV12-4 and TRBJ2-5; D not resolved. The CDR3 sequence is 11 residues long. Trimming shortened V by 5 bases and J by 5 bases, and 6 bases separated the two germline ends. Written as DNA, the CDR3 is TGTGCCAGCAGTCAGTCGGAGACCCAGTACTTC. Protein product: CASSQSETQYF.